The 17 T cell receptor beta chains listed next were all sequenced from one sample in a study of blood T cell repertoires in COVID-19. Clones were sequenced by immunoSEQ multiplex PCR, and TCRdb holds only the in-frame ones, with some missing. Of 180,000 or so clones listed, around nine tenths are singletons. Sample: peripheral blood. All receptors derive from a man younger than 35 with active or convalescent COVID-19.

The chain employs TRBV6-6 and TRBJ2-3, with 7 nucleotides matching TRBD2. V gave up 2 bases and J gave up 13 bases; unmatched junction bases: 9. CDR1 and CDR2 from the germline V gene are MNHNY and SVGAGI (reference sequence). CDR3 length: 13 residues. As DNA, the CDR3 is TGTGCCAGCAGTTACCCCACCCGGGAGGTGGAGTATTTT. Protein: CASSYPTREVEYF.

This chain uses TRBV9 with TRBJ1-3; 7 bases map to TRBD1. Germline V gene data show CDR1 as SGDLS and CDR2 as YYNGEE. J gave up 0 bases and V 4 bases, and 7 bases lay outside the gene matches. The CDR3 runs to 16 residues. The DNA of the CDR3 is TGTGCCAGCAGCACCCGGCAGGGGGACTCTGGAAACACCATATATTTT. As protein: CASSTRQGDSGNTIYF.

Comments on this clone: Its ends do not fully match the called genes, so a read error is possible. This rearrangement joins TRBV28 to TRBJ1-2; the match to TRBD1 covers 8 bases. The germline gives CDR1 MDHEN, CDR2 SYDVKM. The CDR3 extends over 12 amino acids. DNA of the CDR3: TGTGTCAGCAGCTTGGACAGGGAGGGCTACACCTTC. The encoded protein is CVSSLDREGYTF.

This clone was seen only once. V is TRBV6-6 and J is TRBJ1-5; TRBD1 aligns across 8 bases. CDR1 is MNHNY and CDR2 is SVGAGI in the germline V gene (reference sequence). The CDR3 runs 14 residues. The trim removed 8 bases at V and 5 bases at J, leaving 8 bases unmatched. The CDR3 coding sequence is TGTGCCAGCTTGGGGAACAGGGGGTATCAGCCCCAGCATTTT. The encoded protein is CASLGNRGYQPQHF.

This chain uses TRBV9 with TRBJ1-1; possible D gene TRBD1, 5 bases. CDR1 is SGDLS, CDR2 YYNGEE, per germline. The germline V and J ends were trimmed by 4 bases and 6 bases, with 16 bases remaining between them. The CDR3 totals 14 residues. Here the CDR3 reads CASSTDSNLPEAFF. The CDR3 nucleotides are TGTGCCAGCAGCACAGACAGTAACCTCCCTGAAGCTTTCTTT.

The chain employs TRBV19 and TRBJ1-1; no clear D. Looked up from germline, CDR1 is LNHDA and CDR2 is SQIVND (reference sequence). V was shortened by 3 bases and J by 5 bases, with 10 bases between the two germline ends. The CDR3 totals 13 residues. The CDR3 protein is CASSIDGDTEAFF. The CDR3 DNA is TGTGCCAGTAGTATCGACGGGGATACTGAAGCTTTCTTT.

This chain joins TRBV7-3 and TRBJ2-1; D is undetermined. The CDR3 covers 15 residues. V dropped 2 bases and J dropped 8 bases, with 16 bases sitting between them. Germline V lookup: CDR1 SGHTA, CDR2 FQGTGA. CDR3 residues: CASSLGDGQLYEQFF. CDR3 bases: TGTGCCAGCAGCTTAGGTGATGGGCAGCTCTATGAGCAGTTCTTC.

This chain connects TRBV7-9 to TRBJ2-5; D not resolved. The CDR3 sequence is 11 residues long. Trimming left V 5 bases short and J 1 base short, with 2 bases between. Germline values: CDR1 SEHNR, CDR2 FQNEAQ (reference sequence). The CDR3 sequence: CASSRQETQYF. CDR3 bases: TGTGCCAGCAGCCGCCAAGAGACCCAGTACTTC.

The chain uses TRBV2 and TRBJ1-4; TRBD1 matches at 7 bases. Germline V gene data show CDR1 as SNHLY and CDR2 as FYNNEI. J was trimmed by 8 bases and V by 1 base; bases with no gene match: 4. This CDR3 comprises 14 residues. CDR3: CASSEEGAGEKLFF. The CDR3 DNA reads TGTGCCAGCAGTGAAGAGGGGGCAGGGGAAAAACTGTTTTTT. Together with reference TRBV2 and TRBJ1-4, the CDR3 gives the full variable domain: EPEVTQTPSHQVTQMGQEVILRCVPISNHLYFYWYRQILGQKVEFLVSFYNNEISEKSEIFDDQFSVERPDGSNFTLKIRSTKLEDSAMYFCASSEEGAGEKLFFGSGTQLSVL.

This chain's CDR3 is CASSELHSGNTIYF. CDR3 bases: TGTGCCAGCAGTGAGTTACACTCTGGAAACACCATATATTTT. The V gene is TRBV25-1, the J gene TRBJ1-3; D not certain. The germline CDR1 and CDR2 sequences are MGHDK and SYGVNS. The CDR3 extends over 14 amino acids. Trimming stripped 3 bases from V and 0 bases from J, with 6 bases between.

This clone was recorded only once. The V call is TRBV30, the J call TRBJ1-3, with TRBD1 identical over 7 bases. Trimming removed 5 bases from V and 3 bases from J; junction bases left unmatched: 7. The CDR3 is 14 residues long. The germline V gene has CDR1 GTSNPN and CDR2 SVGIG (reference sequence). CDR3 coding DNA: TGTGCCTGGGCCATGACAGGGATTGGAAACACCATATATTTT. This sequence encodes CAWAMTGIGNTIYF.

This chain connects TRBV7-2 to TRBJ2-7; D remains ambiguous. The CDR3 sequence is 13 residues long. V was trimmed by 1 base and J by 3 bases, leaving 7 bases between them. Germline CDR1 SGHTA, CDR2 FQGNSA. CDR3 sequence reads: CASSLDYLYEQYF. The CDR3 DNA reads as TGTGCCAGCAGCTTAGATTATCTCTACGAGCAGTACTTC.

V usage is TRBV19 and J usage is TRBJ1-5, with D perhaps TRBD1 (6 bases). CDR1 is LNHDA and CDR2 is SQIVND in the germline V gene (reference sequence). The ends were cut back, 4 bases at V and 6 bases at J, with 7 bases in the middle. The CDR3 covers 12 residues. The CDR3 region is CASSTGAQPQHF. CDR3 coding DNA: TGTGCCAGTAGTACAGGGGCTCAGCCCCAGCATTTT. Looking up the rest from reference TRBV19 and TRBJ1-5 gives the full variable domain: DGGITQSPKYLFRKEGQNVTLSCEQNLNHDAMYWYRQDPGQGLRLIYYSQIVNDFQKGDIAEGYSVSREKKESFPLTVTSAQKNPTAFYLCASSTGAQPQHFGDGTRLSIL.

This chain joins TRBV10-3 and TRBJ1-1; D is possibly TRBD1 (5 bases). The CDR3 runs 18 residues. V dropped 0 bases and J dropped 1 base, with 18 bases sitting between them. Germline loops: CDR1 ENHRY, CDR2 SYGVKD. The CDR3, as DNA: TGTGCCATCAGTGAGTCTGTGATTAAGGGGAAACCGAACACTGAAGCTTTCTTT. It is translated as CAISESVIKGKPNTEAFF.

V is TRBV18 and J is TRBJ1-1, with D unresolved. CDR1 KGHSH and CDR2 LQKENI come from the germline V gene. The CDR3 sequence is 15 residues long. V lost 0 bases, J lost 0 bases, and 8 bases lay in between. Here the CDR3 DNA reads TGTGCCAGCTCACCACCCACTGCCGTGAACACTGAAGCTTTCTTT. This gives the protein CASSPPTAVNTEAFF.

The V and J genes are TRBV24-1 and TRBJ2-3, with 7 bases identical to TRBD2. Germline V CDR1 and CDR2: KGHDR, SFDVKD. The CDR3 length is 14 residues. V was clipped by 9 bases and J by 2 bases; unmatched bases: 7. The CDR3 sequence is CATGRAGNTDTQYF. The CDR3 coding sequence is TGTGCCACCGGGAGGGCAGGGAACACAGATACGCAGTATTTT.

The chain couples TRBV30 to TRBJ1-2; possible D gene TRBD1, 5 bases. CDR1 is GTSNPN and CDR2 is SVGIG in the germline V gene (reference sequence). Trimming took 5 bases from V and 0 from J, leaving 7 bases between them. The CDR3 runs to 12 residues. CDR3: CAWWGANYGYTF. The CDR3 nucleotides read TGTGCCTGGTGGGGGGCTAACTATGGCTACACCTTC. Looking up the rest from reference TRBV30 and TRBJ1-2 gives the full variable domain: SQTIHQWPATLVQPVGSPLSLECTVEGTSNPNLYWYRQAAGRGLQLLFYSVGIGQISSEVPQNLSASRPQDRQFILSSKKLLLSDSGFYLCAWWGANYGYTFGSGTRLTVV.